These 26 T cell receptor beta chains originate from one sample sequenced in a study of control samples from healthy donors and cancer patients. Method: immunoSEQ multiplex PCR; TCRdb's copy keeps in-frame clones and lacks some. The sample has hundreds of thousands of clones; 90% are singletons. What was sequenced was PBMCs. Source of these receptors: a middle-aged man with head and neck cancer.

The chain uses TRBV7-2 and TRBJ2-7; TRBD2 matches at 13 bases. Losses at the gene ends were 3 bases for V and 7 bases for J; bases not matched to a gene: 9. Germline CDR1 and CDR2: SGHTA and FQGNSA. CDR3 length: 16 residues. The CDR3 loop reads CASSFYAGLAGREQYF. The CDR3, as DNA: TGTGCCAGCAGCTTTTATGCGGGACTAGCGGGACGAGAGCAGTACTTC.

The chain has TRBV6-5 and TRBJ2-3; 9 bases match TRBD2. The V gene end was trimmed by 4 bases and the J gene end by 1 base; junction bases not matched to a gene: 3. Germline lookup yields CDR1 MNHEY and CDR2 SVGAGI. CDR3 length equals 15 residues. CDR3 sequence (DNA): TGTGCCAGCAGTTCTCTAGCGGGGCGCACAGATACGCAGTATTTT. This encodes CASSSLAGRTDTQYF.

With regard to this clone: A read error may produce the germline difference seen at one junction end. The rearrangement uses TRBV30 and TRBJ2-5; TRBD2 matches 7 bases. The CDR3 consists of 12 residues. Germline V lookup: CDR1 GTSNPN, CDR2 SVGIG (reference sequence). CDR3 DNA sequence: TGTGCCTGGAGTGTAAGGAGGGAGGGCCGTAACTTC. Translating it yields CAWSVRREGRNF.

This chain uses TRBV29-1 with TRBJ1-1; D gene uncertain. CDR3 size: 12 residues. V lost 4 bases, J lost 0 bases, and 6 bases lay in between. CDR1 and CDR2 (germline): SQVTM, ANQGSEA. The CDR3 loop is CSVGGMNTEAFF. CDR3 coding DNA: TGCAGCGTTGGAGGGATGAACACTGAAGCTTTCTTT. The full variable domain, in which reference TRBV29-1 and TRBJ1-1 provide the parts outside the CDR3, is SAVISQKPSRDICQRGTSLTIQCQVDSQVTMMFWYRQQPGQSLTLIATANQGSEATYESGFVIDKFPISRPNLTFSTLTVSNMSPEDSSIYLCSVGGMNTEAFFGQGTRLTVV.

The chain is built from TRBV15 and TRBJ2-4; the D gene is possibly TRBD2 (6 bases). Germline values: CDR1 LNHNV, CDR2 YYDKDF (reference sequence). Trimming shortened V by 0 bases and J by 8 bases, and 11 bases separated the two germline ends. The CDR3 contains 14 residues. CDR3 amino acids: CATSRDRASDIQYF. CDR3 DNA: TGTGCCACCAGCAGAGATCGGGCTAGCGACATTCAGTACTTC.

The CDR3 sequence: CATSRVGDSNYGYTF. CDR3 bases: TGTGCCACCAGCAGAGTAGGGGATTCAAACTATGGCTACACCTTC. The rearrangement joins TRBV15 to TRBJ1-2; possibly TRBD1 for D (5 bases). The germline CDR1 and CDR2 sequences are LNHNV and YYDKDF (reference sequence). CDR3 length: 15 residues. V lost 1 base, J lost 2 bases, and 11 bases lay in between.

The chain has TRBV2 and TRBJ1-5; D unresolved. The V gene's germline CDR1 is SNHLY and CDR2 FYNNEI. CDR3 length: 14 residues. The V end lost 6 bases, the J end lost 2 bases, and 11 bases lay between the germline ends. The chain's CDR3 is CASRSNGGNQPQHF. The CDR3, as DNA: TGTGCCAGCAGGTCGAACGGAGGCAATCAGCCCCAGCATTTT.

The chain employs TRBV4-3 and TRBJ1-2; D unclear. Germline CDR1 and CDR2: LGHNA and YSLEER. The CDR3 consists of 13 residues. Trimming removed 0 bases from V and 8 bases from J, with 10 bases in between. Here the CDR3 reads CASSQDRVGGYTF. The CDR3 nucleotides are TGCGCCAGCAGCCAAGACCGGGTTGGGGGCTACACCTTC.

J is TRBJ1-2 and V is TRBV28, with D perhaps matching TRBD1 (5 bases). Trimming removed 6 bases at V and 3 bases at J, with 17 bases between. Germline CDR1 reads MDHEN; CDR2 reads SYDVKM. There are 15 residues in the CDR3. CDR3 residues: CASRRTGGADYGYTF. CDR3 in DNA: TGTGCCAGCAGGCGTACAGGTGGGGCGGACTATGGCTACACCTTC.

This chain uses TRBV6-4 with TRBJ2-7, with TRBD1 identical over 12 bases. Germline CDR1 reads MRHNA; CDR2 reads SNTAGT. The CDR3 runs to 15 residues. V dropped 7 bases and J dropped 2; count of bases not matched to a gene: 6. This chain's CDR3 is CASNGTGGRAYEQYF. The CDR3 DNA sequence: TGTGCCAGCAATGGGACAGGGGGCCGTGCCTACGAGCAGTACTTC.

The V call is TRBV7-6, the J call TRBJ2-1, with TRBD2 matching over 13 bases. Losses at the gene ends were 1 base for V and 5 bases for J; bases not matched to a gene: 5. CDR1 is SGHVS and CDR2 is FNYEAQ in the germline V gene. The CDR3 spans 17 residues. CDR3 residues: CASSLETSGRVNNEQFF. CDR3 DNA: TGTGCCAGCAGCTTAGAAACTAGCGGGAGGGTCAACAATGAGCAGTTCTTC.

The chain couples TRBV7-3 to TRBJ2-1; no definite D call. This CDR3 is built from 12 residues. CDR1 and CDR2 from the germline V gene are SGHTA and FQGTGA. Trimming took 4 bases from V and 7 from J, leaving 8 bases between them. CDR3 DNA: TGTGCCAGCAGCTCCGCTGGGAATGAGCAGTTCTTC. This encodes CASSSAGNEQFF.

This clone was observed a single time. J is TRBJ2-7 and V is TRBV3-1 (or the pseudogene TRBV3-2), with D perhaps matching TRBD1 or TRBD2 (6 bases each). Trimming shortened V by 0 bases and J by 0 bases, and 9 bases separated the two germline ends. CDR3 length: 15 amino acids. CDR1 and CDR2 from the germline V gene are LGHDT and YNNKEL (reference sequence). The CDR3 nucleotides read TGTGCCAGCAGCCAAGATCGGGGGCCCTCCTACGAGCAGTACTTC. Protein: CASSQDRGPSYEQYF.

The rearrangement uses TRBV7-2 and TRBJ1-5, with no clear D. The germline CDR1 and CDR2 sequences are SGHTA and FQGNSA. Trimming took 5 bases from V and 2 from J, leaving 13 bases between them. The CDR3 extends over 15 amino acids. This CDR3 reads CASSLAPIGNQPQHF. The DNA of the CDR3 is TGTGCCAGCAGCCTGGCCCCGATCGGCAATCAGCCCCAGCATTTT.

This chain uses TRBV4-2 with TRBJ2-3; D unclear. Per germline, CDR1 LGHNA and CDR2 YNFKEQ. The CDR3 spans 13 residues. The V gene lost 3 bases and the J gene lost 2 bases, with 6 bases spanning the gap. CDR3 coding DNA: TGTGCCAGCAGCCAGGGCGCCACAGATACGCAGTATTTT. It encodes CASSQGATDTQYF.

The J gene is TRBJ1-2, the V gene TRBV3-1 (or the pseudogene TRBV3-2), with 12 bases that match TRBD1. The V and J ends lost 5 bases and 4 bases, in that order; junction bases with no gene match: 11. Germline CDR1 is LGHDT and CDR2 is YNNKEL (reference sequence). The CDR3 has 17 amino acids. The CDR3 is CASSTRDRGRTIYGYTF. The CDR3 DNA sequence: TGTGCCAGCAGCACCCGGGACAGGGGGCGGACCATCTATGGCTACACCTTC.

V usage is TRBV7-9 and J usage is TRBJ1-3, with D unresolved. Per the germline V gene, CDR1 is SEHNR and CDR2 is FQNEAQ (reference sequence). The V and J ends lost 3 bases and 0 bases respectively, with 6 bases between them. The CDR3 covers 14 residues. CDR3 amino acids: CASSFSVSGNTIYF. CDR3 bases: TGTGCCAGCAGCTTCTCGGTCTCTGGAAACACCATATATTTT.

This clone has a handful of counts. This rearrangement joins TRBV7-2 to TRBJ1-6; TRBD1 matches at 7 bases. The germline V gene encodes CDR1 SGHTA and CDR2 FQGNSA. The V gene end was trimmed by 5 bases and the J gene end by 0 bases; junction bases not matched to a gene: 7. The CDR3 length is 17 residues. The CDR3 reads CASSPAGGRSYNSPLHF. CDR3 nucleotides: TGTGCCAGCAGCCCAGCAGGGGGACGCTCCTATAATTCACCCCTCCACTTT.

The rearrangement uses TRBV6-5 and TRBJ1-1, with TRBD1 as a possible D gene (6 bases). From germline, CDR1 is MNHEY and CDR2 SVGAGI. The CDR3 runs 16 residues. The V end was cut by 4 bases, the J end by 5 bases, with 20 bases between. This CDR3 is CASSWGARIRGTEAFF. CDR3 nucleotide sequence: TGTGCCAGCAGTTGGGGGGCTCGAATCCGTGGAACTGAAGCTTTCTTT.

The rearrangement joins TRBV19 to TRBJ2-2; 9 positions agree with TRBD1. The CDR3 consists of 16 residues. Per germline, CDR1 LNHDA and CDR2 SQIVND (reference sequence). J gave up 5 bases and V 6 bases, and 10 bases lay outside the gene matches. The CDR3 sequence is CASSREETGGTGELFF. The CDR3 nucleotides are TGTGCCAGTAGCCGCGAAGAGACAGGGGGTACCGGGGAGCTGTTTTTT.

CDR3 bases: TGTGCCAGCAGCGTAGGCGGGACCCCATCAGATACGCAGTATTTT. Amino acid sequence: CASSVGGTPSDTQYF. V is TRBV9 and J is TRBJ2-3; a possible D gene is TRBD2 (6 bases). The CDR3 loop spans 15 amino acids. V was shortened by 0 bases and J by 4 bases, with 12 bases between the two germline ends. Per germline, CDR1 SGDLS and CDR2 YYNGEE.

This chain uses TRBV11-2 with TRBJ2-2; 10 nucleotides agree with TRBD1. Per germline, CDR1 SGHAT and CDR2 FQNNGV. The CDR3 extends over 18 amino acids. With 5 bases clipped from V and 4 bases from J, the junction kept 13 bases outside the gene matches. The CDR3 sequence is CASSTRQGASHSTGELFF. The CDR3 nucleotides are TGTGCCAGCAGCACCCGACAGGGGGCGTCTCATTCCACCGGGGAGCTGTTTTTT.

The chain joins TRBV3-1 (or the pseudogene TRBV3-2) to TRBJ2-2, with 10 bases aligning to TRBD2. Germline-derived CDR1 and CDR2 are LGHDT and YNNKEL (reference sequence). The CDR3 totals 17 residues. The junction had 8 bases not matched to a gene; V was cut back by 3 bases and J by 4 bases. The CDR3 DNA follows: TGTGCCAGCAGCCACCCCTCCAGCGGGAGGGGCACCGGGGAGCTGTTTTTT. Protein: CASSHPSSGRGTGELFF.

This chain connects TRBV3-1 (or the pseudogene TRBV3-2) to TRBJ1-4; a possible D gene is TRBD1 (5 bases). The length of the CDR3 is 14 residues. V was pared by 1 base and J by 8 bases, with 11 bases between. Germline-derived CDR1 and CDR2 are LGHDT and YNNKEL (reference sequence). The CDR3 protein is CASSQVGGREKLFF. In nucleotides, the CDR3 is TGTGCCAGCAGCCAAGTTGGGGGACGGGAAAAACTGTTTTTT.

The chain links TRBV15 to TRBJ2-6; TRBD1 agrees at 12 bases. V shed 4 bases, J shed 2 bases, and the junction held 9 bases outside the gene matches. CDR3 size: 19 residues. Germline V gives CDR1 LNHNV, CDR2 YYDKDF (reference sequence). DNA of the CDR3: TGTGCCACCAGCAAAGGGACAGGGGGCGTATCGGCTGGGGCCAACGTCCTGACTTTC. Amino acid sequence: CATSKGTGGVSAGANVLTF.

This chain's CDR3 is CASSWGGRETQYF. In nucleotides, the CDR3 is TGTGCCAGCAGTTGGGGTGGGCGGGAGACCCAGTACTTC. This chain links TRBV28 with TRBJ2-5; D gene unclear. The CDR3 consists of 13 residues. CDR1 and CDR2 (germline): MDHEN, SYDVKM. The germline V and J ends were trimmed by 4 bases and 5 bases, with 11 bases remaining between them.